Described below is a single TCR beta chain sequence and its context. This sample stems from a study of technical replicates of blood from a few donors. V lost 5 bases, J lost 2 bases, and 10 bases lay in between. The CDR3 runs to 13 residues. CDR1 is MNHEY, CDR2 SMNVEV, per germline (reference sequence). Some clones are missing from TCRdb's copy, which holds only in-frame ones; the method was immunoSEQ multiplex PCR. The table includes about 79,000 clones, 94% detected once. This receptor was obtained from a human donor in good health. The chain uses TRBV27 and TRBJ2-7; possibly TRBD1 for D (6 bases). The sequenced sample consisted of T cells isolated from PBMCs. This CDR3 is CASSGGLPYEQYF. The CDR3 DNA sequence: TGTGCCAGCAGTGGGGGCTTGCCCTACGAGCAGTACTTC.